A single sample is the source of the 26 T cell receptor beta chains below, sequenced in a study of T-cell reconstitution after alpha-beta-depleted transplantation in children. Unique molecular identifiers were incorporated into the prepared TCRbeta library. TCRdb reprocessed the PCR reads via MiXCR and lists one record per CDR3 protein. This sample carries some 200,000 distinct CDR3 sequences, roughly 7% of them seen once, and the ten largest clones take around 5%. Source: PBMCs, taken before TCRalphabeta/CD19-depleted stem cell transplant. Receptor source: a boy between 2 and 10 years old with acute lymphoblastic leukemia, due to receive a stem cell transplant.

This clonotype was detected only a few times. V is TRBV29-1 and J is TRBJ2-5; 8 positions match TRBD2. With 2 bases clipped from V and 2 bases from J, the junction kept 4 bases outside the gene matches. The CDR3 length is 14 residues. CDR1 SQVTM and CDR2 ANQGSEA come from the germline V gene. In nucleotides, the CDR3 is TGCAGCGTTGAACTAGCGGGCCTACAAGAGACCCAGTACTTC. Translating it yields CSVELAGLQETQYF.

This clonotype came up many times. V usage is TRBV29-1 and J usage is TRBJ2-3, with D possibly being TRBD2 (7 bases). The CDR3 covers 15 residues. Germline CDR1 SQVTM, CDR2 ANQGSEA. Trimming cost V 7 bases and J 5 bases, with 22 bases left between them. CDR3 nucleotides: TGCAGCGCTACCACTGGGGGGGGCGCGGGAGATACGCAGTATTTT. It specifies CSATTGGGAGDTQYF.

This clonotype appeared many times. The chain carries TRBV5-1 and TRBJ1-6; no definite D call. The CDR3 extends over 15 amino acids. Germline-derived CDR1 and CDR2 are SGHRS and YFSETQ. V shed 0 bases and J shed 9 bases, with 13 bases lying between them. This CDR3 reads CASSLASERSSPLHF. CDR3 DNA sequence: TGCGCCAGCAGCTTGGCCTCTGAACGCAGTTCACCCCTCCACTTT. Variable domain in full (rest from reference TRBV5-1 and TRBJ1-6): KAGVTQTPRYLIKTRGQQVTLSCSPISGHRSVSWYQQTPGQGLQFLFEYFSETQRNKGNFPGRFSGRQFSNSRSEMNVSTLELGDSALYLCASSLASERSSPLHFGNGTRLTVT.

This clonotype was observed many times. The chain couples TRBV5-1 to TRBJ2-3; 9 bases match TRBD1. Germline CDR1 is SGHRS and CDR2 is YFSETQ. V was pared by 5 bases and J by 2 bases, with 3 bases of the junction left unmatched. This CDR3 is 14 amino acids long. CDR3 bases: TGCGCCAGCAGGGGGGACAGGGTCACAGATACGCAGTATTTT. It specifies CASRGDRVTDTQYF.

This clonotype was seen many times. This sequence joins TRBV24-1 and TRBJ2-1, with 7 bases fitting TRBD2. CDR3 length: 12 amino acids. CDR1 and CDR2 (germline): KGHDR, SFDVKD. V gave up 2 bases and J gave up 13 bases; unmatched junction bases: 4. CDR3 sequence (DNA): TGTGCCACCAGTGATTCGGAGCGGGATCAGTTCTTC. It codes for CATSDSERDQFF.

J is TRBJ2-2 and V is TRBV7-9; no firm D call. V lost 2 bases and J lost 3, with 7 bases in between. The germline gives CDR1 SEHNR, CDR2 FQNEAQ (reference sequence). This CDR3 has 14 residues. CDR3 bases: TGTGCCAGCAGCTTAACACGCGACACCGGGGAGCTGTTTTTT. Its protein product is CASSLTRDTGELFF.

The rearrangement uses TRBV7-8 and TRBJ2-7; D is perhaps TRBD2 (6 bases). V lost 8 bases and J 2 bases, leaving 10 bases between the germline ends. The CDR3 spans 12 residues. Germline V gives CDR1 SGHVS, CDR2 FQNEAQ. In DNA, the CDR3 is TGTGCCAGCGGCGCGGGAACCTACGAGCAGTACTTC. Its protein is CASGAGTYEQYF.

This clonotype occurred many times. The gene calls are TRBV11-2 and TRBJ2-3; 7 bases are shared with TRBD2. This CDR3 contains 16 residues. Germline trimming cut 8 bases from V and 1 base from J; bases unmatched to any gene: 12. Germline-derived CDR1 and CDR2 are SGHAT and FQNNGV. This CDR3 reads CASGTLSSGGTDTQYF. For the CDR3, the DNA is TGTGCCAGCGGGACTCTGTCCAGCGGGGGCACAGATACGCAGTATTTT.

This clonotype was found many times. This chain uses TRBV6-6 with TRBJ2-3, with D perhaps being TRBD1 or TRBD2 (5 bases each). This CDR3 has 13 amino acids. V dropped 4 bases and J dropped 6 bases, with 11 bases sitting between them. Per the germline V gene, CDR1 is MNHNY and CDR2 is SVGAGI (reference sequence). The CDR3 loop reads CASSFSGTDTQYF. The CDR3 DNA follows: TGTGCCAGCAGTTTCTCGGGGACCGATACGCAGTATTTT.

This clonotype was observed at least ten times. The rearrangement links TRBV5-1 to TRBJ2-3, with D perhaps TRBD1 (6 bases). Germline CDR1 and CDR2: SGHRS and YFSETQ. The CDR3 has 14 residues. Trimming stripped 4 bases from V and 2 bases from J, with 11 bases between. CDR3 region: CASSERTATDTQYF. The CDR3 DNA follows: TGCGCCAGCAGCGAGAGGACAGCCACAGATACGCAGTATTTT.

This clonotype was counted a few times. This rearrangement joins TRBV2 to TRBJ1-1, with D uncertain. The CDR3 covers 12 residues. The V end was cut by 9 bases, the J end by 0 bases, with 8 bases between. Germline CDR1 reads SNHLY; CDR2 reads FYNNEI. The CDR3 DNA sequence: TGTGCCAGTCAGACCCTGAACACTGAAGCTTTCTTT. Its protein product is CASQTLNTEAFF.

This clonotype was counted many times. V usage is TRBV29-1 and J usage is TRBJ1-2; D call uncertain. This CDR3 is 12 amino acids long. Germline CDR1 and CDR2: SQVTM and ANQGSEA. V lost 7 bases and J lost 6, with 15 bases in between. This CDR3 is CSDNGVYDGYTF. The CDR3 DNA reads TGCAGCGACAATGGGGTTTATGATGGCTACACCTTC.

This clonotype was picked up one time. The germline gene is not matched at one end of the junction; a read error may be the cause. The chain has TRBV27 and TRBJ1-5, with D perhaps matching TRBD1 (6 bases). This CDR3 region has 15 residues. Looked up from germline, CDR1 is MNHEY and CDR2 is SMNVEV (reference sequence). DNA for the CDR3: TGTGCCAGCAGTTTCGGGTTGGGGGGCAATAAGCCCCAGCATTTT. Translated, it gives CASSFGLGGNKPQHF.

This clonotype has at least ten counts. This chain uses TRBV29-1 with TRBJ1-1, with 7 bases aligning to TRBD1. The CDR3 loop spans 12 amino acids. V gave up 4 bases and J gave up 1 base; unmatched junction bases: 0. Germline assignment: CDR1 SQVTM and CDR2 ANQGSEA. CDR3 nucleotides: TGCAGCGTTGGGACAGGGAACACTGAAGCTTTCTTT. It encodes CSVGTGNTEAFF.

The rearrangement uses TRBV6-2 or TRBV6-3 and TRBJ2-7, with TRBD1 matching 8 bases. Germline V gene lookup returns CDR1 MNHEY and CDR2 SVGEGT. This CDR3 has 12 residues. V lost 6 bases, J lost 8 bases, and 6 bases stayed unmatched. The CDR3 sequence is CASSQGQGQQYF. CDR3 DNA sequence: TGTGCCAGCAGCCAAGGACAGGGTCAGCAGTACTTC.

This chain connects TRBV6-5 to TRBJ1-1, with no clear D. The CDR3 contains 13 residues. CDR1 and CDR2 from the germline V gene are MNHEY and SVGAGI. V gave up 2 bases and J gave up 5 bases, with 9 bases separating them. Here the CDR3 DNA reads TGTGCCAGCAGTTACAGGGTTAGGACTGAAGCTTTCTTT. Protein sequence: CASSYRVRTEAFF.

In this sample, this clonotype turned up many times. The CDR3 bases are TGCAGCGTTGAATTTGCAGGAGGCTACGAGCAGTACTTC. The encoded protein is CSVEFAGGYEQYF. The V call is TRBV29-1, the J call TRBJ2-7, with D maybe TRBD2 (5 bases). V shed 2 bases and J shed 3 bases, with 11 bases lying between them. Germline loops: CDR1 SQVTM, CDR2 ANQGSEA. CDR3 length: 13 amino acids.

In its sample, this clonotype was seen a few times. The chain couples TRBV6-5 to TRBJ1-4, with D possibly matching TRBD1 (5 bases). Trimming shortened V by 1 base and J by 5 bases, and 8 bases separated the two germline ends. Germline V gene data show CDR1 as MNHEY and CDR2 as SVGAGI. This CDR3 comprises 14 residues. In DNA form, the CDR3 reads TGTGCCAGCAGTTACTTCGGGGGGAATGAAAAACTGTTTTTT. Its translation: CASSYFGGNEKLFF.

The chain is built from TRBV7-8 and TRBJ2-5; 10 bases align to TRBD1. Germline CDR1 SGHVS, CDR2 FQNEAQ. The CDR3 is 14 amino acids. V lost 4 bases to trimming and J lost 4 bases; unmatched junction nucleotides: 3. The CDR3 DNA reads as TGTGCCAGCAGCTCGGACAGGGGGGCAGAGACCCAGTACTTC. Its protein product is CASSSDRGAETQYF.

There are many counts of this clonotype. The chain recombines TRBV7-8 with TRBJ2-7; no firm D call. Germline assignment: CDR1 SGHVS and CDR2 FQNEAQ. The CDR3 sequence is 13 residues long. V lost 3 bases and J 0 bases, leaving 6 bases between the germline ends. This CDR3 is CASSLVLSYEQYF. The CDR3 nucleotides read TGTGCCAGCAGCTTGGTTCTCTCCTACGAGCAGTACTTC.

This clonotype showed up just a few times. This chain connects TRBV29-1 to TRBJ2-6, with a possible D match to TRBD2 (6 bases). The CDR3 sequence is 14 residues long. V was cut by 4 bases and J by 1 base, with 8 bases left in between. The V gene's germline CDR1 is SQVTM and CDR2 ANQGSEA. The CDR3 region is CSVGGGSGANVLTF. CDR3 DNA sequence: TGCAGCGTTGGTGGAGGGTCTGGGGCCAACGTCCTGACTTTC. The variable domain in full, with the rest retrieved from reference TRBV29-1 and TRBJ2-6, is SAVISQKPSRDICQRGTSLTIQCQVDSQVTMMFWYRQQPGQSLTLIATANQGSEATYESGFVIDKFPISRPNLTFSTLTVSNMSPEDSSIYLCSVGGGSGANVLTFGAGSRLTVL.

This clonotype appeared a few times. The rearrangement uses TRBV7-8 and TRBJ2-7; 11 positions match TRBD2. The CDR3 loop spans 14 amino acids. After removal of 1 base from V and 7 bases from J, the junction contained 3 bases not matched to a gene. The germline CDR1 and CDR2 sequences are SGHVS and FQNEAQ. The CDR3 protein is CASSLVSSGGEQYF. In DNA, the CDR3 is TGTGCCAGCAGCTTAGTATCTAGCGGGGGGGAGCAGTACTTC.

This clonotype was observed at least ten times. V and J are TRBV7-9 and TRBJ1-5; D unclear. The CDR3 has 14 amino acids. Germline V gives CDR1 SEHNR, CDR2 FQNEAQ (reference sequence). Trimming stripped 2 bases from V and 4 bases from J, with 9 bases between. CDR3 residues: CASSLSGVNQPQHF. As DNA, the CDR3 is TGTGCCAGCAGCTTATCGGGCGTGAATCAGCCCCAGCATTTT.

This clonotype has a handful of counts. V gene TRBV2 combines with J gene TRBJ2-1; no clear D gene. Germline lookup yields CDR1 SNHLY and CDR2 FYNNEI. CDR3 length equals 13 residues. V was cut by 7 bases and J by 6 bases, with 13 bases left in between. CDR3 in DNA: TGTGCCAGCATGATGGAATGGGTCAATGAGCAGTTCTTC. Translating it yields CASMMEWVNEQFF.

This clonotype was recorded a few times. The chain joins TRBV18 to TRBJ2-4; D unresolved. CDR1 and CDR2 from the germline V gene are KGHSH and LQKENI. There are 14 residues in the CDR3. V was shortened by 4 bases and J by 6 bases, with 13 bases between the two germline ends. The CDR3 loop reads CASSRNLSRNIQYF. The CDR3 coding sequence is TGTGCCAGCTCACGTAACTTGAGTAGAAACATTCAGTACTTC.

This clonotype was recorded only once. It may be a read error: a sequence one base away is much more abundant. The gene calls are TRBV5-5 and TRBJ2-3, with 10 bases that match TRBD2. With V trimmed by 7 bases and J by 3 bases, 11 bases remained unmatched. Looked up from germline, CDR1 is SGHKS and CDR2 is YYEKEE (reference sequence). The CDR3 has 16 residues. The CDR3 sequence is CASGSGLAALTDTQYF. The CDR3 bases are TGTGCCAGCGGCTCTGGACTAGCGGCTTTAACAGATACGCAGTATTTT.